Following are 18 T cell receptor beta chains from one sample sequenced in a study of T cell responses to AZD1222 COVID-19 vaccine. Profiling relied on immunoSEQ multiplex PCR, and the TCRdb table lists in-frame clones only, not all of them. The sample includes 90,000 to 130,000 clones, approximately 90% of them seen just once. This material consisted of peripheral blood, taken on day 0 of AZD1222 vaccination. The source is an adult in good health.

The rearrangement joins TRBV6-5 to TRBJ2-2, with TRBD1 as a possible D gene (6 bases). CDR3 length: 15 residues. The ends were cut back, 10 bases at V and 1 base at J, with 16 bases in the middle. Germline CDR1 MNHEY, CDR2 SVGAGI. CDR3 sequence reads: CATSYGTKNTGELFF. CDR3 in DNA: TGTGCCACCTCATACGGGACAAAGAACACCGGGGAGCTGTTTTTT.

The chain carries TRBV18 and TRBJ1-5, with TRBD1 as a possible D gene (6 bases). Trimming left V 3 bases short and J 4 bases short, with 13 bases between. The germline V gene encodes CDR1 KGHSH and CDR2 LQKENI. This CDR3 has 15 residues. The CDR3 is CASSPGRTVNQPQHF. CDR3 bases: TGTGCCAGCTCACCCGGGAGGACAGTGAATCAGCCCCAGCATTTT.

The chain has TRBV2 and TRBJ1-2, with D hard to call. The V end lost 10 bases, the J end lost 13 bases, and 34 bases lay between the germline ends. This CDR3 region has 16 residues. Per the germline V gene, CDR1 is SNHLY and CDR2 is FYNNEI. CDR3 sequence (DNA): TGTGCCACCAGCAGTGGAGCAGCTGGTAGGCCACGCTCCGGCACCTTC. It encodes CATSSGAAGRPRSGTF. Supplemented by reference TRBV2 and TRBJ1-2, the full variable domain reads EPEVTQTPSHQVTQMGQEVILRCVPISNHLYFYWYRQILGQKVEFLVSFYNNEISEKSEIFDDQFSVERPDGSNFTLKIRSTKLEDSAMYFCATSSGAAGRPRSGTFGSGTRLTVV.

As concerns this clone: The identical CDR3 is also encoded by other nucleotide sequences in the sample. The V gene is TRBV12-3 or TRBV12-4, the J gene TRBJ1-5, with D unresolved. With 6 bases removed from V and 4 bases from J, the gap between germline ends came to 7 bases. The CDR3 is 12 residues long. The CDR3 DNA follows: TGTGCCAGCAGGATCTCGAATCAGCCCCAGCATTTT. Amino acid sequence: CASRISNQPQHF.

V gene TRBV3-1 (or the pseudogene TRBV3-2) combines with J gene TRBJ2-7, with D maybe TRBD2 (6 bases). V was cut by 4 bases and J by 3 bases, with 16 bases left in between. CDR1 LGHDT and CDR2 YNNKEL come from the germline V gene (reference sequence). The CDR3 totals 15 residues. CDR3 DNA sequence: TGTGCCAGCAGCCCCGGCGGGGACCCGTTCTACGAGCAGTACTTC. The encoded protein is CASSPGGDPFYEQYF.

J is TRBJ2-2 and V is TRBV5-1, with TRBD2 matching over 7 bases. The length of the CDR3 is 14 residues. CDR1 SGHRS and CDR2 YFSETQ come from the germline V gene. With V trimmed by 0 bases and J by 5 bases, 1 base remained unmatched. The CDR3 DNA reads as TGCGCCAGCAGCTTGGAGGGAGGGACCGGGGAGCTGTTTTTT. It encodes CASSLEGGTGELFF.

This clone was counted a few times. The gene calls are TRBV2 and TRBJ1-5; 7 bases map to TRBD1. Losses at the gene ends were 6 bases for V and 2 bases for J; bases not matched to a gene: 10. The CDR3 runs 16 residues. Germline V CDR1 and CDR2: SNHLY, FYNNEI. CDR3 in DNA: TGTGCCAGCAGAGGACACAGGGGCGCGGGCAATCAGCCCCAGCATTTT. Encoded protein: CASRGHRGAGNQPQHF.

The chain couples TRBV4-3 to TRBJ1-6; a possible D gene is TRBD1 (6 bases). Germline V lookup: CDR1 LGHNA, CDR2 YSLEER. V was shortened by 3 bases and J by 7 bases, with 19 bases between the two germline ends. The CDR3 is made up of 17 amino acids. Written as DNA, the CDR3 is TGCGCCAGCAGCCAGCCTCCCACCGCACAGGGAAATTCACCCCTCCACTTT. Its protein product is CASSQPPTAQGNSPLHF.

A word on this clone: A read error may produce the germline difference seen at one junction end. The chain is built from TRBV7-7 and TRBJ2-5; D possibly corresponds to TRBD1 (5 bases). The CDR3 sequence is 13 residues long. Germline V gene sequence: CDR1 SSHAT, CDR2 FNYEAQ (reference sequence). The CDR3 loop is CASSLGAMETQYF. CDR3 DNA sequence: TGTGCTAGCAGCTTAGGGGCGATGGAGACCCAGTACTTC. The full variable domain, completed using reference TRBV7-7 and TRBJ2-5, is GAGVSQSPRYKVTKRGQDVTLRCDPISSHATLYWYQQALGQGPEFLTYFNYEAQPDKSGLPSDRFSAERPEGSISTLTIQRTEQRDSAMYRCASSLGAMETQYFGPGTRLLVL.

The chain employs TRBV4-1 and TRBJ1-3, with D hard to call. V was cut by 0 bases and J by 4 bases, with 10 bases left in between. Germline CDR1 is MGHRA and CDR2 is YSYEKL. The length of the CDR3 is 15 residues. The CDR3: CASSQDLGRGNTIYF. The CDR3 DNA is TGCGCCAGCAGCCAAGATCTCGGCAGGGGAAACACCATATATTTT.

This chain links TRBV5-1 with TRBJ2-5, with D perhaps matching TRBD2 (7 bases). The CDR3 sequence is 16 residues long. Germline loops: CDR1 SGHRS, CDR2 YFSETQ. Trimming cost V 0 bases and J 4 bases, with 16 bases left between them. The CDR3 sequence: CASSLAGGQGIETQYF. In DNA form, the CDR3 reads TGCGCCAGCAGCTTGGCCGGGGGGCAGGGGATAGAGACCCAGTACTTC.

The rearrangement joins TRBV6-6 to TRBJ1-6; D remains unclear. The germline V gene encodes CDR1 MNHNY and CDR2 SVGAGI (reference sequence). The CDR3 runs 13 residues. Trimming took off 1 base at V and 7 bases at J, with 5 bases between the two ends. DNA of the CDR3: TGTGCCAGCAGTTACTTGTCCAATTCACCCCTCCACTTT. It translates to CASSYLSNSPLHF.

The chain employs TRBV2 and TRBJ2-1; 8 bases agree with TRBD1. Unmatched junction bases numbered 4, after V lost 6 bases and J lost 6 bases. The CDR3 contains 13 residues. CDR1 and CDR2 from the germline V gene are SNHLY and FYNNEI. CDR3 in DNA: TGTGCCAGCAGCCGGGACAGGTCCAATGAGCAGTTCTTC. Encoded protein: CASSRDRSNEQFF.

The rearrangement joins TRBV14 to TRBJ1-1; no reliable D call. The V end lost 0 bases, the J end lost 4 bases, and 9 bases lay between the germline ends. The length of the CDR3 is 14 residues. Germline CDR1 SGHDN, CDR2 FVKESK. The CDR3 loop reads CASSQDTGSTEAFF. The CDR3 nucleotides are TGTGCCAGCAGCCAAGATACGGGGAGCACTGAAGCTTTCTTT.

The rearrangement links TRBV5-1 to TRBJ2-2, with D hard to call. Germline CDR1 and CDR2: SGHRS and YFSETQ. Trimming shortened V by 4 bases and J by 5 bases, and 9 bases separated the two germline ends. This CDR3 has 13 amino acids. Here the CDR3 DNA reads TGCGCCAGCAGCCTTGCGCGTACCGGGGAGCTGTTTTTT. It is translated as CASSLARTGELFF.

J is TRBJ2-3 and V is TRBV10-3; 7 bases fit TRBD2. J gave up 5 bases and V 7 bases, and 6 bases lay outside the gene matches. Germline values: CDR1 ENHRY, CDR2 SYGVKD. This CDR3 region has 13 residues. The CDR3 nucleotides are TGTGCCATCAACCCAGCGGGACGAGATACGCAGTATTTT. Its protein is CAINPAGRDTQYF.

The CDR3 DNA sequence: TGTGCCAGCAGTGATACCGGGTCTCATCAGCCCCAGCATTTT. This translates into CASSDTGSHQPQHF. This chain uses TRBV6-1 with TRBJ1-5; D gene unclear. CDR1 is MNHNS, CDR2 SASEGT, per germline. Trimming removed 3 bases from V and 5 bases from J, with 11 bases in between. The length of the CDR3 is 14 residues.

The chain uses TRBV19 and TRBJ2-3, with D perhaps TRBD1 or TRBD2 (8 bases each). This CDR3 contains 18 residues. V gave up 9 bases and J gave up 4 bases, with 29 bases separating them. Germline V gene lookup returns CDR1 LNHDA and CDR2 SQIVND (reference sequence). The CDR3 region is CASQGQAPPGLVADTQYF. In DNA, the CDR3 is TGTGCCAGCCAGGGACAGGCCCCGCCGGGACTAGTGGCAGATACGCAGTATTTT. Full variable domain (outside the CDR3, taken from reference TRBV19 and TRBJ2-3): DGGITQSPKYLFRKEGQNVTLSCEQNLNHDAMYWYRQDPGQGLRLIYYSQIVNDFQKGDIAEGYSVSREKKESFPLTVTSAQKNPTAFYLCASQGQAPPGLVADTQYFGPGTRLTVL.